The 12 T cell receptor beta chains listed next were all sequenced from one sample in a study of cytomegalovirus exposure and HLA in healthy donors. Amplification used 60 Vbeta primers and 13 Jbeta primers. TCRdb keeps only in-frame clones here, not all; method: immunoSEQ multiplex PCR. The table lists around 130,000 clones, about 82% of them singletons. The sequencing sample was made of PBMCs. The receptors shown here come from a boy aged 5-17 years in good health and CMV-seronegative.

The CDR3 loop is CAWSGTPTNEKLFF. DNA for the CDR3: TGTGCCTGGAGTGGGACACCAACTAATGAAAAACTGTTTTTT. This sequence joins TRBV30 and TRBJ1-4; weak D call: TRBD1 (5 bases). Trimming took 1 base from V and 0 from J, leaving 6 bases between them. Germline V gives CDR1 GTSNPN, CDR2 SVGIG (reference sequence). The CDR3 runs to 14 residues. The full variable domain, rest sourced from reference TRBV30 and TRBJ1-4, is SQTIHQWPATLVQPVGSPLSLECTVEGTSNPNLYWYRQAAGRGLQLLFYSVGIGQISSEVPQNLSASRPQDRQFILSSKKLLLSDSGFYLCAWSGTPTNEKLFFGSGTQLSVL.

This clone has just one count. This chain links TRBV6-1 with TRBJ2-3; tentatively, D is TRBD1 (5 bases). Germline CDR1 MNHNS, CDR2 SASEGT. Trimming cost V 0 bases and J 6 bases, with 13 bases left between them. The CDR3 sequence is 15 residues long. CDR3 bases: TGTGCCAGCAGTGAAGCAGGGCTCAGGGCGGATACGCAGTATTTT. Translating it yields CASSEAGLRADTQYF.

The gene calls are TRBV5-4 and TRBJ2-5, with D maybe TRBD1 (6 bases). This CDR3 is built from 14 residues. Trimming removed 4 bases from V and 2 bases from J, with 12 bases in between. Looked up from germline, CDR1 is SGHNT and CDR2 is YYREEE (reference sequence). The CDR3 DNA follows: TGTGCCAGCAGCCCCGGGACATTACAAGAGACCCAGTACTTC. It yields the protein CASSPGTLQETQYF.

The chain has TRBV10-3 and TRBJ2-1; a weak D match, TRBD2 (5 bases). V gave up 6 bases and J gave up 5 bases, with 11 bases separating them. The CDR3 is 13 residues long. Germline CDR1 ENHRY, CDR2 SYGVKD. In DNA, the CDR3 is TGTGCCATCAGCAGGACTGGAGACAATGAGCAGTTCTTC. Translation gives CAISRTGDNEQFF.

The V call is TRBV18, the J call TRBJ2-6; tentative D call: TRBD2 (6 bases). Germline CDR1 and CDR2: KGHSH and LQKENI. The CDR3 covers 19 residues. The V end lost 3 bases, the J end lost 0 bases, and 18 bases lay between the germline ends. CDR3 residues: CASSPTPGLQYSGANVLTF. The CDR3 bases are TGTGCCAGCTCACCCACACCGGGACTGCAATACTCTGGGGCCAACGTCCTGACTTTC.

The chain is built from TRBV5-1 and TRBJ2-5; D might be TRBD2 (6 bases). V was cut by 2 bases and J by 5 bases, with 13 bases left in between. CDR1 is SGHRS and CDR2 is YFSETQ in the germline V gene. The CDR3 spans 14 residues. DNA of the CDR3: TGCGCCAGCAGCTTCGGCGGGGAAGGGGAGACCCAGTACTTC. Translation gives CASSFGGEGETQYF. The whole variable domain, filled in from reference TRBV5-1 and TRBJ2-5, reads KAGVTQTPRYLIKTRGQQVTLSCSPISGHRSVSWYQQTPGQGLQFLFEYFSETQRNKGNFPGRFSGRQFSNSRSEMNVSTLELGDSALYLCASSFGGEGETQYFGPGTRLLVL.

This chain connects TRBV6-5 to TRBJ1-3, with D perhaps matching TRBD1 (5 bases). V was pared by 6 bases and J by 2 bases, with 11 bases between. CDR3 size: 14 residues. The V gene's germline CDR1 is MNHEY and CDR2 SVGAGI. CDR3 DNA sequence: TGTGCCAGCAGCCGGGGGTCGGCTGGAAACACCATATATTTT. This gives the protein CASSRGSAGNTIYF.

The chain links TRBV27 to TRBJ2-4, with 7 positions matching TRBD1. The CDR3 is made up of 14 amino acids. V trimming: 6 bases; J trimming: 3 bases; junction bases outside the gene matches: 5. Looked up from germline, CDR1 is MNHEY and CDR2 is SMNVEV (reference sequence). CDR3 amino acids: CASRRTGSKNIQYF. CDR3 DNA: TGTGCCAGCAGGCGGACAGGAAGCAAAAACATTCAGTACTTC.

This chain connects TRBV27 to TRBJ2-7; 7 bases are a match to TRBD1. Losses at the gene ends were 8 bases for V and 3 bases for J; bases not matched to a gene: 10. The length of the CDR3 is 14 residues. Germline V lookup: CDR1 MNHEY, CDR2 SMNVEV (reference sequence). The CDR3 nucleotides read TGTGCCAGCTCACCCTCGGGACAGATCTACGAGCAGTACTTC. Protein product: CASSPSGQIYEQYF.

This sequence joins TRBV18 and TRBJ2-7; 9 positions agree with TRBD1. CDR1 KGHSH and CDR2 LQKENI come from the germline V gene. V lost 7 bases to trimming and J lost 4 bases; unmatched junction nucleotides: 5. This CDR3 has 13 amino acids. The CDR3 spells CASYGDRAYEQYF. CDR3 nucleotide sequence: TGTGCCAGCTATGGGGACAGGGCTTACGAGCAGTACTTC.

V and J are TRBV4-1 and TRBJ2-5; the D gene is possibly TRBD1 (6 bases). The ends were cut back, 2 bases at V and 2 bases at J, with 12 bases in the middle. The CDR3 has 15 residues. Germline CDR1 and CDR2: MGHRA and YSYEKL. As DNA, the CDR3 is TGCGCCAGCAGCCAACCGGGGACAAGTCAAGAGACCCAGTACTTC. Residues: CASSQPGTSQETQYF.

The rearrangement joins TRBV14 to TRBJ2-2; 7 bases match TRBD1. The CDR3 length is 14 residues. Trimming cost V 9 bases and J 0 bases; bases outside gene matches: 4. Germline loops: CDR1 SGHDN, CDR2 FVKESK. DNA for the CDR3: TGTGCCAGTGTCGGGACAGCGAACACCGGGGAGCTGTTTTTT. Protein product: CASVGTANTGELFF.